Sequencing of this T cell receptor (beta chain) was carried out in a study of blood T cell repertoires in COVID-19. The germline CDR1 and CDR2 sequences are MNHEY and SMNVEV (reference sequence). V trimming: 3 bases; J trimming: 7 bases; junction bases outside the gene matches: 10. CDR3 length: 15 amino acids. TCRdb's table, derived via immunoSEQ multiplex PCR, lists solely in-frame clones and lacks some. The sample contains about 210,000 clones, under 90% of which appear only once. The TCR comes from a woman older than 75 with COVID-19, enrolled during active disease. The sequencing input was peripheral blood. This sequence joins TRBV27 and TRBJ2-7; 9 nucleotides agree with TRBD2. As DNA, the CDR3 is TGTGCCAGCAGTTTTAGTGGCGGGAGGGTTTCGGAGCAGTACTTC. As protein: CASSFSGGRVSEQYF.